These 2 T cell receptor beta chains share one sample of origin, sequenced in a study of T cells in Graves' hyperthyroidism and ophthalmopathy (dated by TCRdb to the late 2010s). The library relied on multiplex PCR. TCRdb records Illumina HiSeq 2000 as the sequencer. TCR beta CDR3 regions were amplified from RNA transcripts. For the first round of RT-PCR on the TCR CDR3, the HTBI primer set was used together with the Qiagen OneStep RT-PCR kit. In TCRdb, the public reads were trimmed at Q25 with fastp and aligned with MiXCR, with productive beta chains retained. One record per CDR3 amino acid sequence lists the most common genes and DNA. This sample is represented by roughly 350,000 distinct CDR3 sequences; 12% to 15% of them were singletons. The ten largest clones add up to 34% of the sample. The sequencing input was blood. These receptors all come from a woman in her thirties or forties with Graves' ophthalmopathy.

Comment on this clonotype: This may arise from a read error, as a much more abundant clone is one base away. This chain connects TRBV5-5 to TRBJ2-7; 9 positions match TRBD1. With 0 bases clipped from V and 4 bases from J, the junction kept 5 bases outside the gene matches. The germline CDR1 and CDR2 sequences are SGHKS and YYEKEE (reference sequence). This CDR3 region has 15 residues. The CDR3 DNA is TGTGCCAGCAGCTTGGCGGGACAGGGTAAATACGAGCAGTACTTC. Protein sequence: CASSLAGQGKYEQYF.

This clonotype was observed many times. The rearrangement uses TRBV27 and TRBJ2-3; a weak D match, TRBD2 (6 bases). Germline values: CDR1 MNHEY, CDR2 SMNVEV (reference sequence). The CDR3 contains 15 residues. V was cut by 3 bases and J by 1 base, with 11 bases left in between. This CDR3 reads CASSFFIAGTDTQYF. In DNA form, the CDR3 reads TGTGCCAGCAGTTTCTTTATAGCGGGCACAGATACGCAGTATTTT.